The TCR beta chain under discussion was sequenced for a study of memory CD4+ T cells and cytomegalovirus serostatus (dated by TCRdb to about 2019). As for the study more broadly: The cohort comprised roughly 35 healthy Belgian adults, 9 CMV seropositive and about 25 CMV seronegative. The study sequenced CD4+ memory TCRbeta repertoires of a Belgian cohort with known cytomegalovirus serostatus to replicate a published TCR-based CMV serostatus classifier. Study-wide findings and limitations: Unlike the original study, which covered naive and memory CD4+ and CD8+ populations, the Belgian study sequenced only CD4+CD45RO+ memory cells. Among the 150 to 200 previously reported CMV-associated TCRbeta sequences, some 70 showed up in the CD4+ memory repertoires, with each one found in between one and five individuals. The original-framework classifier achieved a median bootstrapped AUC of almost 0.97 with a 95% CI of 0.76-1.00 on the Belgian cohort. The results were interpreted as suggesting that the CMV-associated TCR signature is largely present in the CD4+ memory repertoire. For predicting CMV serostatus, the median bootstrapped AUC was 0.95 using the original framework and over 0.9 using a US-trained random forest.

The Quick-DNA Microprep Kit was used to extract genomic DNA from the sorted cells. Amplification of TCRbeta DNA was done with the immunoSEQ hsTCRbeta kit, following the protocol from the manufacturer. TCRbeta libraries were sequenced on an Illumina MiSeq instrument. From the authors' description of their analysis: Removing out-of-frame sequences left some 2,200,000 distinct TCRbeta sequences, an average of around 67,000 per individual. Each individual was scored according to the count of fewer than 200 previously reported CMV-associated TCRbeta sequences and the total productive distinct TCRbeta count. A beta-binomial model was reimplemented in Python, and scikit-learn random forests with default parameters were trained on data from the US cohort. Classifier performance on the Belgian cohort was reported as the median AUC with percentile confidence intervals calculated over 10,000 bootstrap iterations. In its TCRdb copy, this immuneACCESS table keeps in-frame sequences only and misses some clones. Where compared with another copy, unresolved V genes explain less than half of these, and the others have no known cause. V and J calls and clone size come straight from that table; D and trimming were deduced from the DNA. Across this sample there are tens of thousands of clones, with about 78% seen only once. The top ten clonotypes cover 0.77% of the sample.

This clone was observed a few times. Its target antigen remains unknown. Base qualities are not at hand, and no much larger clone is one base apart. Single viable CD3+CD4+CD8-CD45RO+ cells were sorted as memory CD4+ T cells on a FACSAria II. CMV serostatus was determined with a Roche Elecsys assay detecting serum IgG against CMV pp150, pp28, p38 and p52. After the samples were thawed, total CD4+ T cells were enriched through positive selection using CD4 magnetic microbeads. Samples originated from another study that specifically interrogated the CD4+ T cell memory repertoire. Peripheral blood mononuclear cells were isolated and cryopreserved according to standard operating procedures, and serum was stored at -80 degrees C. The staining relied on CD3-PerCP (BW264/56), CD4-APC (RPA-T4), CD45RO-PE (UCHT1) and CD8-Pacific Orange (3B5) antibodies, and Sytox blue was used to exclude non-viable cells. Trimming takes 5 bases off V and 5 bases off J; junction bases not matched to a gene: 9. The CDR3 spans 15 residues, from the cysteine through the phenylalanine. Left in the record is the CDR3 DNA by itself, 45 bases read in frame from the first base. Taken from the germline V gene, the CDR1 and CDR2 loops are SGHTA and FQGNSA.

Rearrangement joined TRBV7-2 to TRBJ1-2, with 9 middle bases fitting TRBD1. The sequence was collected from an adult in good health and CMV-seronegative. Source material: memory CD4+ T cells from blood. The nucleotide sequence reads TGTGCCAGCAGCATATCCCGGGACAGGGAGTATGGCTACACCTTC. The encoded protein is CASSISRDREYGYTF.